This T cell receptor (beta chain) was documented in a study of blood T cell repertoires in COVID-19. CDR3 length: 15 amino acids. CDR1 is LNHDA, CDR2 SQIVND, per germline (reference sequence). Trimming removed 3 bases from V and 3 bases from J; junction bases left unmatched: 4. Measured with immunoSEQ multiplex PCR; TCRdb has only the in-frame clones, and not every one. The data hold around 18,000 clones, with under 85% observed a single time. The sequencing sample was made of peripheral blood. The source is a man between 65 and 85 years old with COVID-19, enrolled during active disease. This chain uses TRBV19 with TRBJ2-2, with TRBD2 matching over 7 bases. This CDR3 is CASSILAGDTGELFF. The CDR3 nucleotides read TGTGCCAGTAGTATTTTGGCGGGAGACACCGGGGAGCTGTTTTTT.